Listed below are T cell receptor beta chains from one sample, sequenced in a study of a mutant IDH1 vaccine in newly diagnosed glioma. The repertoire was sequenced with immunoSEQ multiplex PCR; TCRdb's copy has only in-frame clones and lacks some. The sample lists under 150,000 clones; 85% to 90% were seen once. For these receptors, no antigen is known. This specimen was PBMCs, taken from a glioma patient whose treatment included an IDH1 peptide vaccine. These receptors originate from a woman aged 45-59 years with glioma. The CDR3 runs from the conserved cysteine through the conserved F or W. D genes are given only for firm matches. For some rows the clone size is stated as once, few or many, or as a class when expanded; others skip it.

abundance	v_gene	d_gene	j_gene	CDR3aa	CDR3nt
NA	TRBV7-9	NA	TRBJ1-3	CASSLFNSGNTIYF	TGTGCCAGCAGCTTGTTTAACTCTGGAAACACCATATATTTT
NA	TRBV27	NA	TRBJ1-5	CASSLRLGSNQPQHF	TGTGCCAGCAGTCTAAGGCTTGGGAGCAATCAGCCCCAGCATTTT
NA	TRBV21-1	NA	TRBJ1-1	CARGGTEPNFGSPNTEAFF	TGTGCCCGGGGGGGGACAGAGCCCAACTTTGGGTCTCCGAACACTGAAGCTTTCTTT
NA	TRBV5-1	TRBD1	TRBJ1-2	CASTDRENYGYTF	TGCGCCAGCACCGACAGGGAGAACTATGGCTACACCTTC
NA	TRBV27	NA	TRBJ2-7	CASSLSTGQGVRNEQYF	TGTGCCAGCAGTTTATCGACAGGACAAGGGGTTAGGAACGAGCAGTACTTC
NA	TRBV28	NA	TRBJ2-1	CASSSAQLITAYNEQFF	TGTGCCAGCAGTTCCGCCCAACTGATAACTGCCTACAATGAGCAGTTCTTC
NA	TRBV5-6	NA	TRBJ1-5	CASSPYRNSNQPQHF	TGTGCCAGCAGCCCGTACAGAAATAGCAATCAGCCCCAGCATTTT
NA	TRBV5-6	NA	TRBJ2-1	CASSRWDEQFF	TGTGCCAGCAGCCGGTGGGATGAGCAGTTCTTC
NA	TRBV9	TRBD1	TRBJ1-1	CASSVEDRGLTEAFF	TGTGCCAGCAGCGTCGAGGACAGGGGGCTCACTGAAGCTTTCTTT
NA	TRBV19	NA	TRBJ1-5	CASSIGVLGNQPQHF	TGTGCCAGTAGTATCGGGGTCTTGGGGAATCAGCCCCAGCATTTT
NA	TRBV9	NA	TRBJ2-2	CASSPLGGSEIDGELFF	TGTGCCAGCAGCCCTCTGGGAGGTTCGGAGATAGACGGGGAGCTGTTTTTT
NA	TRBV2	TRBD1	TRBJ2-7	CAILQGFNYEQYF	TGTGCCATCTTACAGGGGTTTAACTACGAGCAGTACTTC
NA	TRBV13	NA	TRBJ1-4	CASSLEGGNEKLFF	TGTGCCAGCAGCTTAGAGGGGGGAAATGAAAAACTGTTTTTT
NA	TRBV5-4	NA	TRBJ2-7	CASSRTSYEQYF	TGTGCCAGCAGCCGGACAAGCTACGAGCAGTACTTC
NA	TRBV5-1	NA	TRBJ1-1	CASSFQSGNTEAFF	TGCGCCAGCAGCTTTCAATCAGGGAACACTGAAGCTTTCTTT
NA	TRBV7-6	NA	TRBJ1-1	CASSSSHGPNTEAFF	TGTGCCAGCAGCTCATCCCATGGGCCGAACACTGAAGCTTTCTTT
once	TRBV9	TRBD2	TRBJ2-1	CASNQRGLNEQFF	TGTGCCAGCAACCAGCGGGGCCTCAATGAGCAGTTCTTC
NA	TRBV2	NA	TRBJ1-2	CASRSGLLVGYTF	TGTGCCAGCAGATCGGGACTTTTGGTTGGCTACACCTTC
NA	TRBV7-2	NA	TRBJ1-2	CASSLALGSDGYTF	TGTGCCAGCAGCTTAGCGTTGGGCTCGGATGGCTACACCTTC
NA	TRBV5-6	NA	TRBJ1-5	CASSFQGGNQPQHF	TGTGCCAGCAGCTTTCAGGGCGGGAATCAGCCCCAGCATTTT
NA	TRBV5-4	NA	TRBJ2-7	CASSPDRSAYEQYF	TGTGCCAGCAGCCCAGACAGAAGCGCCTACGAGCAGTACTTC
NA	TRBV9	TRBD2	TRBJ2-3	CASSVALAGPGTDTQYF	TGTGCCAGCAGCGTAGCTCTAGCGGGCCCTGGCACAGATACGCAGTATTTT
NA	TRBV7-9	TRBD2	TRBJ2-3	CASSPAGTSANTQYF	TGTGCCAGCAGCCCCGCCGGGACTAGCGCGAATACGCAGTATTTT
NA	TRBV2	NA	TRBJ1-1	CASSEARGRYTEAFF	TGTGCCAGCAGTGAAGCGCGAGGGCGGTACACTGAAGCTTTCTTT
NA	TRBV28	NA	TRBJ1-1	CASSLWPGRNTEAFF	TGTGCCAGCAGTTTATGGCCGGGTCGGAACACTGAAGCTTTCTTT
NA	TRBV9	NA	TRBJ2-3	CASSVEVRVTSTDTQYF	TGTGCCAGCAGCGTAGAAGTCAGGGTGACTAGCACAGATACGCAGTATTTT
NA	TRBV27	TRBD2	TRBJ2-5	CASSPGLAGAQYF	TGTGCCAGCAGTCCCGGACTAGCGGGAGCCCAGTACTTC
NA	TRBV29-1	NA	TRBJ2-5	CSVEGRGPETQYF	TGCAGCGTTGAAGGACGGGGGCCGGAGACCCAGTACTTC
once	TRBV28	TRBD1	TRBJ1-3	CASSWDRGGGNTIYF	TGTGCCAGCAGTTGGGACAGGGGGGGAGGAAACACCATATATTTT
NA	TRBV4-1	NA	TRBJ1-1	CASSYLAGQGNTEAFF	TGCGCCAGCAGCTATTTGGCGGGCCAGGGGAACACTGAAGCTTTCTTT
NA	TRBV11-3	TRBD1	TRBJ1-1	CASSLDRGQTEAFF	TGTGCCAGCAGCTTGGACAGGGGGCAAACTGAAGCTTTCTTT
few	TRBV5-1	TRBD2	TRBJ2-1	CASSSPLKIAGGYNEQFF	TGCGCCAGCAGCTCTCCACTTAAGATAGCGGGAGGATACAATGAGCAGTTCTTC
NA	TRBV30	NA	TRBJ2-7	CAWSSGVIPYEQYF	TGTGCCTGGAGTTCAGGGGTGATACCCTACGAGCAGTACTTC
NA	TRBV7-6	TRBD1	TRBJ2-7	CASSTETGSSYEQYF	TGTGCCAGCAGCACGGAGACAGGGAGCTCCTACGAGCAGTACTTC
few	TRBV7-9	TRBD1	TRBJ2-7	CASSSPGQGFAYEQYF	TGTGCCAGCAGCTCTCCGGGACAGGGGTTTGCTTACGAGCAGTACTTC
NA	TRBV27	NA	TRBJ1-2	CASSLSGINYGYTF	TGTGCCAGCAGTTTATCTGGGATTAACTATGGCTACACCTTC
NA	TRBV29-1	NA	TRBJ1-2	CSVDGGVKYGYTF	TGCAGCGTTGACGGGGGAGTGAAGTATGGCTACACCTTC
NA	TRBV7-2	NA	TRBJ2-7	CASSLGGLGSYEQYF	TGTGCCAGCAGCTTAGGGGGGTTAGGTTCCTACGAGCAGTACTTC
NA	TRBV10-2	NA	TRBJ1-2	CASSEVYNYGYTF	TGCGCCAGCAGTGAGGTTTACAACTATGGCTACACCTTC
NA	TRBV5-4	TRBD1	TRBJ1-1	CASSSRQGGDTEAFF	TGTGCCAGCAGTTCGAGACAGGGTGGGGACACTGAAGCTTTCTTT
NA	TRBV19	TRBD2	TRBJ2-3	CASGSGGTDTQYF	TGTGCCAGTGGTAGCGGGGGCACAGATACGCAGTATTTT
once	TRBV4-1	NA	TRBJ2-7	CASSPGVWPYEQYF	TGCGCCAGCAGCCCCGGAGTTTGGCCGTACGAGCAGTACTTC
NA	TRBV5-4	NA	TRBJ2-2	CASSLAQPGELFF	TGTGCCAGCAGCTTGGCGCAGCCCGGGGAGCTGTTTTTT
once	TRBV9	NA	TRBJ1-3	CASSVALQAGNTIYF	TGTGCCAGCAGCGTAGCATTGCAAGCTGGAAACACCATATATTTT
few	TRBV18	NA	TRBJ2-2	CASSPSSSANTGELFF	TGTGCCAGCTCACCGTCATCTAGCGCAAACACCGGGGAGCTGTTTTTT
NA	TRBV7-8	NA	TRBJ1-2	CASSLAVRVDTYGYTF	TGTGCCAGCAGCTTAGCAGTCCGGGTCGATACTTATGGCTACACCTTC